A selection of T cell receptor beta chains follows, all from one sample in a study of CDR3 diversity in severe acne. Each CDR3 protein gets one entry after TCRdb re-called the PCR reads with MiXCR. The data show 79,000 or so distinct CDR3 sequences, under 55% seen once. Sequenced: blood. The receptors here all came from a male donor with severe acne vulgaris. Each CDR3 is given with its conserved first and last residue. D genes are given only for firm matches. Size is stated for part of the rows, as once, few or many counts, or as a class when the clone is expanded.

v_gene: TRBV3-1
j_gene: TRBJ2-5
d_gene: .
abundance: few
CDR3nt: TGTGCCAGCAGTCGCCGGGTGGCCGGGGAGACCCAGTACTTC
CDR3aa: CASSRRVAGETQYF

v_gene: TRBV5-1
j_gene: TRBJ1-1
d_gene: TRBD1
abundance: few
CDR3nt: TGCGCCAGCAGCTCAAAATCAGGGGGTGCTGAAGCTTTCTTT
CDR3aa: CASSSKSGGAEAFF

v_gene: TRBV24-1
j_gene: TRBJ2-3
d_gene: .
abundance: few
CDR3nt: TGTGCCACCAGTGATCTCGCCAGGCAAAACACAGATACGCAGTATTTT
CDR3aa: CATSDLARQNTDTQYF

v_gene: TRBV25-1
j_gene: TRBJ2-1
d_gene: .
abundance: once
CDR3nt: TGTGCCAGCTCTCAAGTGAATGAGCAGTTCTTC
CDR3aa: CASSQVNEQFF

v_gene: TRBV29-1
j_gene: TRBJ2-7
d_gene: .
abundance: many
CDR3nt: TGCAGCGCCTCAATGGGGAGTGTCGGGTACGAGCAGTACTTC
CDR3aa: CSASMGSVGYEQYF

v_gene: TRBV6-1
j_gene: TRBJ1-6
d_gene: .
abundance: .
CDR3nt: TGTGCCAGCAGTGAGCGCCCGGGAGGAGGATCACCCCTCCACTTT
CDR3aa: CASSERPGGGSPLHF

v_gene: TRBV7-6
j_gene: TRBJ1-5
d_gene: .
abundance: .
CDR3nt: TGTGCCAGCAGCACCTACCGGCGAGGTGGGCAGCCCCAGCATTTT
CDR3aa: CASSTYRRGGQPQHF

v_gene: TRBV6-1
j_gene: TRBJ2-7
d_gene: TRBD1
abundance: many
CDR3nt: TGTGCCAGCAGTGAATTATTTGCAGGGGGCTACGAGCAGTACTTC
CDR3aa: CASSELFAGGYEQYF

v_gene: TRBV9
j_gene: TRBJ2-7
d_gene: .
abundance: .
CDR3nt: TGTGCCAGCAGCGTAGCTAGAGAAACCTACGAGCAGTACTTC
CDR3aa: CASSVARETYEQYF

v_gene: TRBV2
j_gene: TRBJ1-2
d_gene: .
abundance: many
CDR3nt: TGTGCCAGCAGGGAGTTACCGGGAAATGGCTACACCTTC
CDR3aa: CASRELPGNGYTF

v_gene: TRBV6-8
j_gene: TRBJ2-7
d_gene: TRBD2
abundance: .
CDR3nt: TGTGCCAGAGCGGGACTAGCGGGAGACTCCTACGAGCAGTACTTC
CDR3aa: CARAGLAGDSYEQYF

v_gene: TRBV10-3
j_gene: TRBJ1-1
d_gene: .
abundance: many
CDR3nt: TGTGCCATCAAATACAGAGAGAACACTGAAGCTTTCTTT
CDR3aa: CAIKYRENTEAFF

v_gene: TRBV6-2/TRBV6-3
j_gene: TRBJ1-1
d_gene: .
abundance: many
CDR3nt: TGTGCCAGCAAGAAGGGGGGGGGAAGGACTGAAGCTTTCTTT
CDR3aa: CASKKGGGRTEAFF

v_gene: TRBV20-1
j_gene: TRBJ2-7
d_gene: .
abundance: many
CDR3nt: TGCAGTGCTAGGGGCCTCTCCTACGAGCAGTACTTC
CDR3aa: CSARGLSYEQYF

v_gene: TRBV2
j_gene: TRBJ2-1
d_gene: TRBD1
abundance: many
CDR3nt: TGTGCCAGCAGAGACAGGGGGATTGGGAATGAGCAGTTCTTC
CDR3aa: CASRDRGIGNEQFF

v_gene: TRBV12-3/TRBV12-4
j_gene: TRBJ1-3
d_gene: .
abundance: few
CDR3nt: TGTGCCAGCAGTTTGGTACGAAACACCATATATTTT
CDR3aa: CASSLVRNTIYF

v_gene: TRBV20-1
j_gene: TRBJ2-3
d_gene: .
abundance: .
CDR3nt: TGCAGTGCGAGGAACACAGATACGCAGTATTTT
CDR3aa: CSARNTDTQYF

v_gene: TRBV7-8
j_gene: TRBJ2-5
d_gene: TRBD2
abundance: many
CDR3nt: TGTGCCAGCAGCTTCCAGCGGGGGACCCAAGAGACCCAGTACTTC
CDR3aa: CASSFQRGTQETQYF

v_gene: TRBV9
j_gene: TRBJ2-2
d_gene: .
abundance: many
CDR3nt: TGTGCCAGCAGCCCCCACACCGGGGAGCTGTTTTTT
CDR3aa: CASSPHTGELFF

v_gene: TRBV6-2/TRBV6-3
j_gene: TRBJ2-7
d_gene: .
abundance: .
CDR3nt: TGTGCCAGCAGTTACACCGGGGGATCCTACGAGCAGTACTTC
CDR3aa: CASSYTGGSYEQYF

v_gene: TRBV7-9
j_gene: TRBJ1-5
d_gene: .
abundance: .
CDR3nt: TGTGCCAGCAGCTTAGGACCAGGAGAAGGTCAGCCCCAGCATTTT
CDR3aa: CASSLGPGEGQPQHF

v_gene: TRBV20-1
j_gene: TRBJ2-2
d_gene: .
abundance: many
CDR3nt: TGCAGTGCTAGAGATAGTCTTGAATTCGTGGCGACCACCGGGGAGCTGTTTTTT
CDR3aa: CSARDSLEFVATTGELFF

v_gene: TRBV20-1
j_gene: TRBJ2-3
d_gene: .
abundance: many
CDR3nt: TGCAGTGCTAATGGTCAGAACACAGATACGCAGTATTTT
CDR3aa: CSANGQNTDTQYF

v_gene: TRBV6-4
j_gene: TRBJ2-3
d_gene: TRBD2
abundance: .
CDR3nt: TGTGCCAGCAGTGCCAGCGGGAGGCCCATGAGCACGGATACGCAGTATTTT
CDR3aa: CASSASGRPMSTDTQYF

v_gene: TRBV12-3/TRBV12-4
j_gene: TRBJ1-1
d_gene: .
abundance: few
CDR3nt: TGTGCCAGCAGTTTAGCCGGCAGGTTTGAAGCTTTCTTT
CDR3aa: CASSLAGRFEAFF

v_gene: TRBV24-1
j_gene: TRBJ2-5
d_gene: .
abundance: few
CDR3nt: TGTGCCACCAGTGACCGTGCCTACGCCCAAGAGACCCAGTACTTC
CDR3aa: CATSDRAYAQETQYF

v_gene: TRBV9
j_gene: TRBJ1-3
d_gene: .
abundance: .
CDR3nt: TGTGCCAGCAGCGGAGGGGCGACGGGGACCACCATATATTTT
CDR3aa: CASSGGATGTTIYF

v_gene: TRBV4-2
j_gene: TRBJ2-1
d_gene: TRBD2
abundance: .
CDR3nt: TGTGCCAGCAGCTACCGACTAGCGGGAAGGGACGCTGAGCAGTTCTTC
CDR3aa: CASSYRLAGRDAEQFF

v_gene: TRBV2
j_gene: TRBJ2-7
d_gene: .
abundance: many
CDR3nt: TGTGCCAGCCTCCGGTGGGGAGATCCCGAGCAGTACTTC
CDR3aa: CASLRWGDPEQYF

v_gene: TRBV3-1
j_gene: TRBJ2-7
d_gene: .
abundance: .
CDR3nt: TGTGCCAGCAGCCAAGATGGGGCATCCTACGAGCAGTACTTC
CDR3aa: CASSQDGASYEQYF